At least ten counts were recorded for the clone carrying this T cell receptor (beta chain). Its antigen is undetermined. The entry originates in a study of CD8+CD57+ T cells in acquired aplastic anemia. Across the whole study: DNA from sorted CD4+ and CD8+ cells averaged roughly 3.2 ug. Study outcomes and limitations: Researchers reported that CD8+ Simpson's diversity was not significantly different in patients versus controls. Found in both controls and patients were some 31 CD8+ CDR3 sequences.

All sequencing subjects had displayed CD8+CD57+ cell expansion on flow cytometry. Patients were untreated when blood was sampled. Profiles of TCR beta VDJ and CDR3 were generated from a genomic DNA template. One entry per CDR3 protein results from TCRdb running MiXCR on the reads. The sample lists just over 450,000 distinct CDR3 sequences; approximately 33% were seen once. The ends were cut back, 1 base at V and 8 bases at J, with 14 bases in the middle. This CDR3 is built from 13 residues. The germline V gene encodes CDR1 DFQATT and CDR2 SNEGSKA (reference sequence). This clonotype was sampled from a human donor with aplastic anemia. What was sequenced was sorted CD4+, CD8+, or CD8+CD57+ T cells (not recorded which) from PBMCs. The chain employs TRBV20-1 and TRBJ1-2, with D possibly TRBD1 on 5 matching bases. The CDR3 reads CSARGTGTSGYTF. CDR3 DNA sequence: TGCAGTGCTAGAGGCACCGGGACCTCGGGCTACACCTTC.